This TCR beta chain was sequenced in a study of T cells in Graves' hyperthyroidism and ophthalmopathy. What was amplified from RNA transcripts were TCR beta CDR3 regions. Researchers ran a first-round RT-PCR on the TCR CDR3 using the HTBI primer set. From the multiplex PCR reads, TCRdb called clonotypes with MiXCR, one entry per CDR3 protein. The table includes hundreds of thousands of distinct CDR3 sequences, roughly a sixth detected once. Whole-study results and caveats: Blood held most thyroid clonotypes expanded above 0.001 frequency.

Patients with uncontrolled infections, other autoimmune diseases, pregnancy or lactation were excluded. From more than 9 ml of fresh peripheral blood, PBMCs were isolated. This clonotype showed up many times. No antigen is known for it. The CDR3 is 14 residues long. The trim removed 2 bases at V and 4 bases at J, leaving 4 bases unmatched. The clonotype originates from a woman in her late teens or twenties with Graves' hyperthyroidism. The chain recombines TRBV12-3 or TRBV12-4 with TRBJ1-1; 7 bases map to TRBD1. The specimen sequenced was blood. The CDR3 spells CASSLHRGFTEAFF. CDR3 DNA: TGTGCCAGCAGTTTACACAGGGGCTTCACTGAAGCTTTCTTT.